What follows are 32 T cell receptor beta chains derived from one specimen sequenced in a study of shared clonotypes between healthy human individuals. Some clones are missing from TCRdb's copy, which holds only in-frame ones; the method was immunoSEQ multiplex PCR. Seen here are about 500,000 clones, roughly 80% observed once, and the top ten hold about 12%. The sample comprised PBMCs. The receptors were sampled from a middle-aged woman in good health. Some clones in this sample may be carry-over from other donors' samples.

The table lists this clone with a count of one. The V and J genes are TRBV7-7 and TRBJ2-3; D uncertain. In germline, CDR1 is SSHAT, CDR2 FNYEAQ (reference sequence). This CDR3 contains 13 residues. V shed 0 bases and J shed 4 bases, with 5 bases lying between them. The chain's CDR3 is CASSLARADTQYF. As DNA, the CDR3 is TGTGCCAGCAGCTTAGCTCGCGCAGATACGCAGTATTTT.

The chain links TRBV19 to TRBJ2-7; 8 bases align to TRBD2. Trimming took 8 bases from V and 6 from J; bases not matched to a gene: 6. In germline, CDR1 is LNHDA, CDR2 SQIVND (reference sequence). The CDR3 has 12 amino acids. The CDR3, as DNA: TGTGCCAGTTCAACGGGAGGGCTCGAGCAGTACTTC. Residues: CASSTGGLEQYF.

CDR3 sequence (DNA): TGTGCCAGCAGTCCGACTAGCGAACCCTCCTACAATGAGCAGTTCTTC. This encodes CASSPTSEPSYNEQFF. The chain links TRBV5-4 to TRBJ2-1, with 8 nucleotides matching TRBD2. Germline V gene sequence: CDR1 SGHNT, CDR2 YYREEE (reference sequence). The CDR3 length is 16 residues. Trimming cost V 5 bases and J 0 bases; bases outside gene matches: 7.

The rearrangement links TRBV7-8 to TRBJ2-5; TRBD2 might be the D (5 bases). V dropped 5 bases and J dropped 5 bases, with 12 bases sitting between them. The CDR3 totals 13 residues. Germline V gene data show CDR1 as SGHVS and CDR2 as FQNEAQ. The DNA of the CDR3 is TGTGCCAGCAGCCCCCGGAGGCAGGAGACCCAGTACTTC. Translated, it gives CASSPRRQETQYF.

With regard to this clone: This is likely an artifact of a read error, given a far larger clone one base away. This chain uses TRBV18 with TRBJ2-7; TRBD1 matches 9 bases. The CDR3 has 13 amino acids. CDR1 KGHSH and CDR2 LQKENI come from the germline V gene. The CDR3 coding sequence is TGTGCCAGCTCACCGGGACAGGGTGCCGAGCAGCACTTC. Amino acids: CASSPGQGAEQHF. The whole variable domain, remainder taken from reference TRBV18 and TRBJ2-7, is NAGVMQNPRHLVRRRGQEARLRCSPMKGHSHVYWYRQLPEEGLKFMVYLQKENIIDESGMPKERFSAEFPKEGPSILRIQQVVRGDSAAYFCASSPGQGAEQHFGPGTRLTVT.

A single count supports this clone. The chain couples TRBV10-3 to TRBJ1-2; possibly TRBD1 for D (6 bases). Germline CDR1 ENHRY, CDR2 SYGVKD. V was trimmed by 2 bases and J by 7 bases, leaving 11 bases between them. The CDR3 spans 13 residues. The CDR3 nucleotides read TGTGCCATCAGTGAGACGGGGGCGGGTGGCTACACCTTC. Its translation: CAISETGAGGYTF.

The chain joins TRBV16 to TRBJ1-4; D call uncertain. V gave up 0 bases and J gave up 2 bases, with 1 base separating them. Germline CDR1 reads KGHSY; CDR2 reads FQNENV. The CDR3 spans 13 residues. CDR3 sequence: CASSQSTNEKLFF. Here the CDR3 DNA reads TGTGCCAGCAGCCAATCCACTAATGAAAAACTGTTTTTT.

The chain's CDR3 is CASSPRQGSQPQHF. In DNA form, the CDR3 reads TGTGCCAGCTCACCCCGACAGGGAAGTCAGCCCCAGCATTTT. The rearrangement links TRBV18 to TRBJ1-5; 7 bases line up with TRBD1. This CDR3 is built from 14 residues. Germline CDR1 and CDR2: KGHSH and LQKENI. V shed 3 bases and J 6 bases; nucleotides not matched to a gene: 5.

In its sample, this clone was seen once. A far larger clone is a single base away, which makes a read error likely. Other DNA sequences within the sample encode an identical CDR3. The chain joins TRBV28 to TRBJ2-7, with 11 bases lining up with TRBD2. The length of the CDR3 is 16 residues. In germline, CDR1 is MDHEN, CDR2 SYDVKM. The DNA for the CDR3 is TGCGCCAGCAGTTCCTTAGCGGGAGGGCCTATTTACGAGCAGTACTTC. This encodes CASSSLAGGPIYEQYF.

The sample holds one count of this clone. The rearrangement joins TRBV29-1 to TRBJ2-1, with 9 positions matching TRBD2. Germline lookup yields CDR1 SQVTM and CDR2 ANQGSEA. This CDR3 contains 11 residues. Trimming removed 5 bases from V and 15 bases from J; junction bases left unmatched: 8. In DNA, the CDR3 is TGCAGCGTTCGGTGGCGGGAGGGCCTGTTCTTC. Translating gives CSVRWREGLFF.

This clone was detected many times. The V and J genes are TRBV7-6 and TRBJ1-1, with no clear D. The V end was cut by 4 bases, the J end by 1 base, with 7 bases between. From germline, CDR1 is SGHVS and CDR2 FNYEAQ. This CDR3 is 13 amino acids long. CDR3: CASSWAQNTEAFF. As DNA, the CDR3 is TGTGCCAGCAGCTGGGCACAGAACACTGAAGCTTTCTTT.

This clone has a handful of counts. The chain is built from TRBV28 and TRBJ2-7; maybe TRBD1 (5 bases). The CDR3 loop spans 15 amino acids. Trimming took 5 bases from V and 1 from J, leaving 15 bases between them. CDR1 and CDR2 from the germline V gene are MDHEN and SYDVKM. The CDR3 sequence is CASSPRQFESYEQYF. In nucleotides, the CDR3 is TGTGCCAGCAGTCCCCGACAGTTCGAATCCTACGAGCAGTACTTC.

Concerning this clone: It differs at one base from a far larger clone, so likely a read error. The rearrangement uses TRBV11-2 and TRBJ2-7; unclear D gene. The germline CDR1 and CDR2 sequences are SGHAT and FQNNGV. CDR3 length equals 11 residues. The V gene lost 5 bases and the J gene lost 3 bases, with 5 bases spanning the gap. CDR3 in amino acids: CASSPDYEQYF. The DNA of the CDR3 is TGTGCCAGCAGCCCCGACTACGAGCAGTACTTC.

The chain joins TRBV11-2 to TRBJ2-7; 11 bases fit TRBD2. The germline gives CDR1 SGHAT, CDR2 FQNNGV. Trimming cost V 6 bases and J 5 bases; bases outside gene matches: 12. CDR3 length equals 16 residues. This CDR3 reads CASRLAGGRGWHEQYF. The CDR3 coding sequence is TGTGCCAGCAGGCTAGCGGGAGGTCGGGGGTGGCACGAGCAGTACTTC.

On this clone: The same CDR3 can be traced to other DNA sequences in this sample. V gene TRBV18 combines with J gene TRBJ2-3; unclear D gene. CDR1 KGHSH and CDR2 LQKENI come from the germline V gene. The CDR3 sequence is 14 residues long. The V gene lost 2 bases and the J gene lost 2 bases, with 8 bases spanning the gap. CDR3 sequence (DNA): TGTGCCAGCTCACCAGGGCCTACCACAGATACGCAGTATTTT. It yields the protein CASSPGPTTDTQYF.

The chain employs TRBV30 and TRBJ2-2; D gene uncertain. V was clipped by 1 base and J by 3 bases, with 12 bases between them. This CDR3 has 15 amino acids. Germline values: CDR1 GTSNPN, CDR2 SVGIG (reference sequence). The CDR3 nucleotides are TGTGCCTGGAGTGGCGCAGACACAGACACCGGGGAGCTGTTTTTT. As protein: CAWSGADTDTGELFF.

J is TRBJ2-5 and V is TRBV5-1; 11 nucleotides line up with TRBD2. The DNA end favors TRBJ2-7, so the J call may be wrong. This CDR3 is built from 15 residues. CDR1 is SGHRS, CDR2 YFSETQ, per germline. The CDR3 coding sequence is TGCGCCAGCAGCTGGGATAGCGGGAGGGCCTCCGAGCAGTACTTC. Amino acids: CASSWDSGRASEQYF.

CDR3 DNA: TGTGCCAGTAGTCCATCTTACACTGAAGCTTTCTTT. The encoded protein is CASSPSYTEAFF. The V gene is TRBV19, the J gene TRBJ1-1; D gene ambiguous. CDR3 length: 12 residues. CDR1 is LNHDA and CDR2 is SQIVND in the germline V gene (reference sequence). Trimming took 5 bases from V and 3 from J, leaving 7 bases between them.

This clone was observed once. Given a far larger clone just one base away, this is likely a sequencing read error. In the same sample, other DNA sequences code for this CDR3. The chain has TRBV2 and TRBJ2-7; D gene uncertain. Per germline, CDR1 SNHLY and CDR2 FYNNEI. The V and J ends lost 7 bases and 2 bases respectively, with 12 bases between them. The CDR3 contains 13 residues. For the CDR3, the DNA is TGTGCCAGCACTCGCCAGATAGCCTACGAGCAGTACTTC. Protein: CASTRQIAYEQYF.

The chain employs TRBV7-9 and TRBJ2-7, with a possible D match to TRBD1 (5 bases). This CDR3 has 12 amino acids. V shed 5 bases and J shed 3 bases, with 8 bases lying between them. Germline CDR1 reads SEHNR; CDR2 reads FQNEAQ (reference sequence). CDR3 protein: CASSRQNYEQYF. The CDR3 DNA reads as TGTGCCAGCAGCAGACAGAACTACGAGCAGTACTTC.

V and J are TRBV29-1 and TRBJ2-1; TRBD2 agrees at 10 bases. V trimming: 7 bases; J trimming: 8 bases; junction bases outside the gene matches: 11. CDR1 is SQVTM and CDR2 is ANQGSEA in the germline V gene. The CDR3 length is 14 residues. The CDR3 is CSGGGLAGAYEQFF. CDR3 in DNA: TGCAGCGGGGGAGGTCTAGCGGGAGCCTATGAGCAGTTCTTC.

CDR3 region: CASSLDWGRGNTIYF. CDR3 nucleotides: TGTGCCAGCAGCTTAGATTGGGGGCGAGGAAACACCATATATTTT. The chain uses TRBV11-2 and TRBJ1-3, with a weak D call TRBD1 (6 bases). This CDR3 is built from 15 residues. Germline CDR1 and CDR2: SGHAT and FQNNGV. The V gene lost 0 bases and the J gene lost 4 bases, with 10 bases spanning the gap.

This clone has only a few counts. The J gene is TRBJ1-5, the V gene TRBV28, with D tentatively TRBD1 (5 bases). CDR1 is MDHEN and CDR2 is SYDVKM in the germline V gene. The V gene lost 5 bases and the J gene lost 6 bases, with 14 bases spanning the gap. This CDR3 region has 14 residues. CDR3 sequence reads: CASSLITRGQPQHF. As DNA, the CDR3 is TGTGCCAGCAGTCTCATCACAAGGGGTCAGCCCCAGCATTTT.

V and J are TRBV7-2 and TRBJ2-4; D gene ambiguous. The germline V gene encodes CDR1 SGHTA and CDR2 FQGNSA. V lost 5 bases and J lost 8, with 13 bases in between. This CDR3 spans 13 amino acids. In DNA form, the CDR3 reads TGTGCCAGCAGCATTTGGTCTGGAGACATTCAGTACTTC. This codes for CASSIWSGDIQYF. The full variable domain, in which reference TRBV7-2 and TRBJ2-4 provide the parts outside the CDR3, is GAGVSQSPSNKVTEKGKDVELRCDPISGHTALYWYRQSLGQGLEFLIYFQGNSAPDKSGLPSDRFSAERTGGSVSTLTIQRTQQEDSAVYLCASSIWSGDIQYFGAGTRLSVL.

The chain uses TRBV5-1 and TRBJ1-2; possibly TRBD1 for D (6 bases). Trimming took off 2 bases at V and 8 bases at J, with 10 bases between the two ends. CDR3 length equals 12 residues. Germline V gene sequence: CDR1 SGHRS, CDR2 YFSETQ. CDR3 residues: CASSFEGGGYTF. For the CDR3, the DNA is TGCGCCAGCAGCTTTGAGGGGGGAGGCTACACCTTC. The variable domain in full, completed from reference TRBV5-1 and TRBJ1-2, reads KAGVTQTPRYLIKTRGQQVTLSCSPISGHRSVSWYQQTPGQGLQFLFEYFSETQRNKGNFPGRFSGRQFSNSRSEMNVSTLELGDSALYLCASSFEGGGYTFGSGTRLTVV.

As for this clone: Only one base separates this from a far larger clonotype, so it likely reflects a read error. This rearrangement joins TRBV28 to TRBJ1-5, with a possible D match to TRBD1 (5 bases). CDR3 size: 16 residues. Germline values: CDR1 MDHEN, CDR2 SYDVKM. V was pared by 4 bases and J by 0 bases, with 13 bases between. The CDR3 here is CASSSQASYSNQPQHF. The CDR3 DNA sequence: TGTGCCAGCAGTTCACAGGCCAGTTATAGCAATCAGCCCCAGCATTTT.

This chain joins TRBV4-3 and TRBJ1-3, with D maybe TRBD1 (6 bases). The germline gives CDR1 LGHNA, CDR2 YSLEER. The V end was cut by 2 bases, the J end by 4 bases, with 9 bases between. This CDR3 has 14 amino acids. The CDR3: CASSQPGAGNTIYF. DNA for the CDR3: TGCGCCAGCAGCCAACCAGGGGCAGGAAACACCATATATTTT.

Here the CDR3 DNA reads TGTGCCAGCAGCCAAGCCAAACAGCAAGAGACCCAGTACTTC. Its protein is CASSQAKQQETQYF. The rearrangement joins TRBV7-9 to TRBJ2-5, with D hard to call. In germline, CDR1 is SEHNR, CDR2 FQNEAQ (reference sequence). The CDR3 covers 14 residues. Between the trimmed V and J ends, which lost 5 bases and 2 bases, there was a span of 12 bases.

This chain links TRBV11-2 with TRBJ1-3; D is unclear. The CDR3 totals 14 residues. Germline CDR1 reads SGHAT; CDR2 reads FQNNGV. The V end was cut by 6 bases, the J end by 0 bases, with 9 bases between. DNA for the CDR3: TGTGCCAGCAGAACGGGCCTCTCTGGAAACACCATATATTTT. Protein product: CASRTGLSGNTIYF.

The chain employs TRBV18 and TRBJ1-1; D possibly corresponds to TRBD1 (5 bases). Between the trimmed V and J ends, which lost 4 bases and 4 bases, there was a span of 10 bases. Per germline, CDR1 KGHSH and CDR2 LQKENI. There are 13 residues in the CDR3. The CDR3 protein is CASSLQGPTEAFF. The CDR3 DNA follows: TGTGCCAGCTCACTTCAGGGTCCCACTGAAGCTTTCTTT.

This chain connects TRBV6-1 to TRBJ2-7; D is unclear. The V gene lost 0 bases and the J gene lost 6 bases, with 24 bases spanning the gap. There are 18 residues in the CDR3. Germline assignment: CDR1 MNHNS and CDR2 SASEGT. The CDR3 loop reads CASSEALGSADGLSEQYF. For the CDR3, the DNA is TGTGCCAGCAGTGAAGCGCTGGGATCCGCCGATGGCCTCTCCGAGCAGTACTTC.

The chain links TRBV30 to TRBJ2-7; TRBD1 or TRBD2 may be the D gene (5 bases each). Germline CDR1 reads GTSNPN; CDR2 reads SVGIG (reference sequence). V lost 3 bases, J lost 5 bases, and 14 bases lay in between. This CDR3 comprises 13 residues. The CDR3 region is CAWREGRLDEQYF. Written as DNA, the CDR3 is TGTGCCTGGAGAGAGGGGCGGCTCGACGAGCAGTACTTC.